Shown below are 9 T cell receptor beta chains from a single sample sequenced in a study of T cells in tuberculosis. The repertoire was sequenced with immunoSEQ multiplex PCR; TCRdb's copy has only in-frame clones and lacks some. The data contain 29,000 or so clones, 85% to 95% of them singletons. The sample was PBMCs. Every receptor here comes from a donor aged 10 to 29 with latent tuberculosis or without tuberculosis infection.

This chain uses TRBV13 with TRBJ2-3, with 9 bases lining up with TRBD2. Germline CDR1 reads PRHDT; CDR2 reads FYEKMQ (reference sequence). CDR3 length equals 15 residues. Trimming at V came to 5 bases and at J to 0 bases, leaving 3 bases not matched to a gene. CDR3 in amino acids: CASSISGRSTDTQYF. The CDR3 nucleotides read TGTGCCAGCAGCATAAGCGGGAGGAGCACAGATACGCAGTATTTT. Full variable domain (rest looked up from reference TRBV13 and TRBJ2-3): AAGVIQSPRHLIKEKRETATLKCYPIPRHDTVYWYQQGPGQDPQFLISFYEKMQSDKGSIPDRFSAQQFSDYHSELNMSSLELGDSALYFCASSISGRSTDTQYFGPGTRLTVL.

V gene TRBV6-5 combines with J gene TRBJ2-7; TRBD1 aligns across 9 bases. CDR1 and CDR2 (germline): MNHEY, SVGAGI. The CDR3 consists of 14 residues. Unmatched junction bases numbered 4, after V lost 5 bases and J lost 2 bases. In DNA, the CDR3 is TGTGCCAGCAGTCGAACAGGGGGCGCCTACGAGCAGTACTTC. This codes for CASSRTGGAYEQYF.

The chain carries TRBV29-1 and TRBJ2-4; D might be TRBD2 (7 bases). V lost 6 bases and J 8 bases, leaving 20 bases between the germline ends. The CDR3 loop spans 14 amino acids. Per germline, CDR1 SQVTM and CDR2 ANQGSEA. The CDR3 DNA sequence: TGCAGCGTGGGGGGGGCCGGACTTGAAGACATTCAGTACTTC. Its translation is CSVGGAGLEDIQYF.

The chain is built from TRBV7-2 and TRBJ1-3, with D perhaps matching TRBD1 (6 bases). The CDR3 sequence is 14 residues long. Germline V CDR1 and CDR2: SGHTA, FQGNSA. V was shortened by 2 bases and J by 7 bases, with 12 bases between the two germline ends. The CDR3 protein is CASSLFLDSNTIYF. CDR3 DNA: TGTGCCAGCAGCTTATTTCTGGACAGTAACACCATATATTTT.

This rearrangement joins TRBV12-5 to TRBJ1-1; the D gene is possibly TRBD1 (6 bases). This CDR3 is built from 17 residues. The V gene lost 3 bases and the J gene lost 4 bases, with 21 bases spanning the gap. Germline values: CDR1 LGHNT, CDR2 FRNRAP. Here the CDR3 reads CASGFYVFPGVTTEAFF. The CDR3 bases are TGTGCTAGTGGTTTCTATGTTTTTCCAGGGGTCACCACTGAAGCTTTCTTT.

The CDR3 protein is CASSRTSWEDTQYF. CDR3 sequence (DNA): TGTGCCAGCAGCCGGACTAGCTGGGAAGATACGCAGTATTTT. This chain uses TRBV7-6 with TRBJ2-3; TRBD2 agrees at 8 bases. The CDR3 totals 14 residues. Germline CDR1 and CDR2: SGHVS and FNYEAQ. V lost 5 bases and J lost 5; bases outside the gene matches: 6.

The chain uses TRBV7-2 and TRBJ2-5, with D unclear. V lost 1 base and J 3 bases, leaving 9 bases between the germline ends. This CDR3 region has 14 residues. CDR1 is SGHTA, CDR2 FQGNSA, per germline. CDR3 in DNA: TGTGCCAGCAGCTTAGGACACCTAAAAGAGACCCAGTACTTC. Translation gives CASSLGHLKETQYF. The full variable domain, its missing parts supplied by reference TRBV7-2 and TRBJ2-5, is GAGVSQSPSNKVTEKGKDVELRCDPISGHTALYWYRQSLGQGLEFLIYFQGNSAPDKSGLPSDRFSAERTGGSVSTLTIQRTQQEDSAVYLCASSLGHLKETQYFGPGTRLLVL.

The V and J genes are TRBV6-6 and TRBJ1-1, with 7 bases lining up with TRBD1. Per the germline V gene, CDR1 is MNHNY and CDR2 is SVGAGI (reference sequence). V shed 10 bases, J shed 2 bases, and the junction held 7 bases outside the gene matches. This CDR3 is built from 13 residues. The CDR3 protein is CATRDRFNTEAFF. In nucleotides, the CDR3 is TGTGCCACCAGGGACAGATTCAACACTGAAGCTTTCTTT.

The V call is TRBV29-1, the J call TRBJ2-7; 7 positions agree with TRBD1. Germline loops: CDR1 SQVTM, CDR2 ANQGSEA. This CDR3 region has 13 residues. J gave up 2 bases and V 7 bases, and 8 bases lay outside the gene matches. The CDR3 DNA sequence: TGCAGCGCCTACAGGGGTAATACCTACGAGCAGTACTTC. It yields the protein CSAYRGNTYEQYF.